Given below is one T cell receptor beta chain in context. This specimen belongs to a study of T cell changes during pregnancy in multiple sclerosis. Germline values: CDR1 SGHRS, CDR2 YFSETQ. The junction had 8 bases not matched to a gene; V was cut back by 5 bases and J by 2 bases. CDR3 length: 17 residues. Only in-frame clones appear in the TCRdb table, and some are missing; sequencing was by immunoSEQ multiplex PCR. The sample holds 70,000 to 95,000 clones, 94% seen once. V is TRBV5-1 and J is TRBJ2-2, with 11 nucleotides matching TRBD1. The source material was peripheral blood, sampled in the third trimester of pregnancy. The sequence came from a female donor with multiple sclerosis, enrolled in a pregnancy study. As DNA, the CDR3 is TGCGCCAGCAGTTCCGGACAGGGGGCGGTTAACACCGGGGAGCTGTTTTTT. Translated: CASSSGQGAVNTGELFF.